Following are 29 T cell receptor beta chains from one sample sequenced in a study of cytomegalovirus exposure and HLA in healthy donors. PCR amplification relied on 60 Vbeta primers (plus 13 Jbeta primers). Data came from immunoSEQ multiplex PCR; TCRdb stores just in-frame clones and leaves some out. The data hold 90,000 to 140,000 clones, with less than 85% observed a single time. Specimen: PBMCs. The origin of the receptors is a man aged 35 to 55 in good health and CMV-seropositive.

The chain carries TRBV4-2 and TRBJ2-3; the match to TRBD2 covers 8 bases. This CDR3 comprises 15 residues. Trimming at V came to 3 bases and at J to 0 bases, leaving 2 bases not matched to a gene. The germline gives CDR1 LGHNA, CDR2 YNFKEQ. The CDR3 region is CASSHRTSSTDTQYF. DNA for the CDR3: TGTGCCAGCAGCCATCGGACTAGCAGCACAGATACGCAGTATTTT.

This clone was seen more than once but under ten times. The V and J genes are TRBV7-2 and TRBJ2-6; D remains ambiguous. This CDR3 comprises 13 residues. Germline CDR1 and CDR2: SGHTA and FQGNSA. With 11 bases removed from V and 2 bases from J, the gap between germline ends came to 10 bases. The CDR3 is CAGEVAGANVLTF. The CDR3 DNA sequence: TGTGCCGGCGAGGTAGCTGGGGCCAACGTCCTGACTTTC. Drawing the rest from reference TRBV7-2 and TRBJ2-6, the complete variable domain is GAGVSQSPSNKVTEKGKDVELRCDPISGHTALYWYRQSLGQGLEFLIYFQGNSAPDKSGLPSDRFSAERTGGSVSTLTIQRTQQEDSAVYLCAGEVAGANVLTFGAGSRLTVL.

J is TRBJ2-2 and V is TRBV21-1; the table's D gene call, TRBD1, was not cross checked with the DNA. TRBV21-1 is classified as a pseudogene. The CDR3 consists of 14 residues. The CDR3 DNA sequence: TGTGCCAGCAGTCCGACAGAGAACACCGGGGAGCTGTTTTTT. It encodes CASSPTENTGELFF.

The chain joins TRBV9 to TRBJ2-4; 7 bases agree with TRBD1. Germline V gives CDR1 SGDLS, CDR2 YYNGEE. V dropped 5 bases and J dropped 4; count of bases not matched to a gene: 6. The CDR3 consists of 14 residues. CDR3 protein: CASSAGGQKNIQYF. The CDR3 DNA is TGTGCCAGCAGTGCAGGGGGACAGAAAAACATTCAGTACTTC.

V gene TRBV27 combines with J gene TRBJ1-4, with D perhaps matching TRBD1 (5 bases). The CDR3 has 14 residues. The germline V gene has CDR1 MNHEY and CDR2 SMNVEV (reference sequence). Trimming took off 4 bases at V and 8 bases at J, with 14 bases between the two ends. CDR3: CASSSNGAEEKLFF. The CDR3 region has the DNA TGTGCCAGCAGTTCTAATGGGGCCGAGGAAAAACTGTTTTTT.

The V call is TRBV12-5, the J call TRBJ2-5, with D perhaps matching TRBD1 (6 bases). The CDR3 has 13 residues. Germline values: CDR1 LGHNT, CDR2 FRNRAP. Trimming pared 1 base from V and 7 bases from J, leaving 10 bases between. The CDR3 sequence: CASGLAGEGTQYF. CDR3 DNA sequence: TGTGCTAGTGGTTTGGCAGGGGAAGGGACCCAGTACTTC. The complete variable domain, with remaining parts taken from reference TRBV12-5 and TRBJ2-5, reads DARVTQTPRHKVTEMGQEVTMRCQPILGHNTVFWYRQTMMQGLELLAYFRNRAPLDDSGMPKDRFSAEMPDATLATLKIQPSEPRDSAVYFCASGLAGEGTQYFGPGTRLLVL.

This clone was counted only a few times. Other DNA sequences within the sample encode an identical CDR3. The CDR3 reads CASRGDRGQTGELFF. Written as DNA, the CDR3 is TGTGCCAGCAGGGGTGACAGGGGGCAAACCGGGGAGCTGTTTTTT. V gene TRBV6-1 combines with J gene TRBJ2-2, with 10 bases identical to TRBD1. This CDR3 region has 15 residues. In germline, CDR1 is MNHNS, CDR2 SASEGT. V shed 6 bases and J 5 bases; nucleotides not matched to a gene: 6.

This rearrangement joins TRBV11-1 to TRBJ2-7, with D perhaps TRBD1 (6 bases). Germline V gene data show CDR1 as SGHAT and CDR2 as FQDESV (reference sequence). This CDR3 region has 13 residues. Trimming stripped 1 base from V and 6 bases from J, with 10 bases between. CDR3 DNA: TGTGCCAGCAGCTTAGACTGGACAGTCGAGCAGTACTTC. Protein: CASSLDWTVEQYF.

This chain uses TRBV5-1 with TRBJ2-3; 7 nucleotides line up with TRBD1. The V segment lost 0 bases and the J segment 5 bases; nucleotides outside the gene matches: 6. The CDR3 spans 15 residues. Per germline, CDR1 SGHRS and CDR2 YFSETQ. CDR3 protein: CASSLGQGYQDTQYF. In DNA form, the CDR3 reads TGCGCCAGCAGCTTGGGACAGGGATACCAAGATACGCAGTATTTT.

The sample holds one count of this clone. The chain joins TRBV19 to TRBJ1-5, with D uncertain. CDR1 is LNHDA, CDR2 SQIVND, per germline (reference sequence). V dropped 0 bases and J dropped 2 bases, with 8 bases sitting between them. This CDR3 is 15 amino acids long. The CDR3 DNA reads TGTGCCAGTAGTATAGAGGTTGCGGGCAATCAGCCCCAGCATTTT. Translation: CASSIEVAGNQPQHF.

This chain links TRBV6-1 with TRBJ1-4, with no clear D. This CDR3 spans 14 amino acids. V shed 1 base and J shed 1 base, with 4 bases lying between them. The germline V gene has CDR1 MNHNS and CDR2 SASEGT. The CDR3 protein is CASSEGGTNEKLFF. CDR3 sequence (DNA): TGTGCCAGCAGTGAAGGCGGAACTAATGAAAAACTGTTTTTT.

The CDR3 is CASSQTGLAGNTIYF. CDR3 DNA sequence: TGTGCCAGCAGCCAAACAGGGTTGGCTGGAAACACCATATATTTT. This sequence joins TRBV14 and TRBJ1-3, with D perhaps matching TRBD1 (6 bases). The germline V gene has CDR1 SGHDN and CDR2 FVKESK. There are 15 residues in the CDR3. The V end was cut by 2 bases, the J end by 2 bases, with 10 bases between.

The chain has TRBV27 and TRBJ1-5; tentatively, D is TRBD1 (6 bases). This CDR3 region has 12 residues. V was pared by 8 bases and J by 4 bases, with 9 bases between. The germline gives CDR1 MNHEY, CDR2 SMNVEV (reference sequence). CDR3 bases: TGTGCCAGCCGGGGACAAAATCAGCCCCAGCATTTT. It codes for CASRGQNQPQHF.

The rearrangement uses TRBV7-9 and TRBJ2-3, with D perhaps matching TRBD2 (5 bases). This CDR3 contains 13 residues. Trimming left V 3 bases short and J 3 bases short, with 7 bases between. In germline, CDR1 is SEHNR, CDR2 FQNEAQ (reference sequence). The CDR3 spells CASSLSGTDTQYF. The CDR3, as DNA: TGTGCCAGCAGCTTGTCGGGGACAGATACGCAGTATTTT.

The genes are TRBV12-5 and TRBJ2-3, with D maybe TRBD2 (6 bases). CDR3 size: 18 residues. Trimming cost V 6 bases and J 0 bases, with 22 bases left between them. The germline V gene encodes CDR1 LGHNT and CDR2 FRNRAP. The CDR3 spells CASGMTVGWRGSTDTQYF. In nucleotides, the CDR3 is TGTGCTAGTGGGATGACCGTCGGATGGAGGGGTAGCACAGATACGCAGTATTTT.

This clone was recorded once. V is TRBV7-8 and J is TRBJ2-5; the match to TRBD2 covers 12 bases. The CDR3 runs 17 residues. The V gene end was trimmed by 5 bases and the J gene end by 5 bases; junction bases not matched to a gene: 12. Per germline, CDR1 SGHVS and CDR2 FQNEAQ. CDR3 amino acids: CASSRQRLAGVRETQYF. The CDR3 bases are TGTGCCAGCAGCCGACAGAGACTAGCGGGGGTGAGGGAGACCCAGTACTTC.

DNA of the CDR3: TGTGCCAGCAGCCGAACTAGCGTAACGGAGCAGTACTTC. Amino acids: CASSRTSVTEQYF. J is TRBJ2-7 and V is TRBV14, with TRBD2 matching 7 bases. V dropped 4 bases and J dropped 7; count of bases not matched to a gene: 7. Germline CDR1 is SGHDN and CDR2 is FVKESK. The CDR3 has 13 residues.

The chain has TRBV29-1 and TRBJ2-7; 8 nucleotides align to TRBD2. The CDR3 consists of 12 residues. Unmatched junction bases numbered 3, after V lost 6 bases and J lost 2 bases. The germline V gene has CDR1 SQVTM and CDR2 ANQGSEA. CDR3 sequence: CSVPGLAYEQYF. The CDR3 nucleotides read TGCAGCGTCCCGGGACTAGCCTACGAGCAGTACTTC.

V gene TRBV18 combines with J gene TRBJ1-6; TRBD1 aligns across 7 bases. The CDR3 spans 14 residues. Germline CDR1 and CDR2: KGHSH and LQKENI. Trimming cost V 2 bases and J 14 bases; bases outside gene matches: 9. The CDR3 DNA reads TGTGCCAGCTCACCAGACAGGGAGAAGGCGGCCCTCCACTTT. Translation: CASSPDREKAALHF.

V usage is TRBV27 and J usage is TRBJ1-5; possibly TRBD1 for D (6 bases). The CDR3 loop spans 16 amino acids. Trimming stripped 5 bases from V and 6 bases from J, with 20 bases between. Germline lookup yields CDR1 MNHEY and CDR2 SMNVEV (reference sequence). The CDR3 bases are TGTGCCAGCAGTCCCCAGGTTGGGGGGGCGGCTCAGCCCCAGCATTTT. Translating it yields CASSPQVGGAAQPQHF.

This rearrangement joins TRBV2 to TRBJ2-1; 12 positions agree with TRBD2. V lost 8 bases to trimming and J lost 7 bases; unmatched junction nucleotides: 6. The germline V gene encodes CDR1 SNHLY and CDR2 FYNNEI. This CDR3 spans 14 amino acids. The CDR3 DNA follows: TGTGCCAGCTCTAGCGGGAGGGCCACGAATGAGCAGTTCTTC. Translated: CASSSGRATNEQFF.

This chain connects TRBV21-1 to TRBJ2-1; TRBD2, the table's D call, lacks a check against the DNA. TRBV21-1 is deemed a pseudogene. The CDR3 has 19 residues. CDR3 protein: CASSRTSGRAVYDNNEQFF. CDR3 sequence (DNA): TGTGCCAGCAGCCGTACTAGCGGCAGAGCTGTTTACGACAACAATGAGCAGTTCTTC.

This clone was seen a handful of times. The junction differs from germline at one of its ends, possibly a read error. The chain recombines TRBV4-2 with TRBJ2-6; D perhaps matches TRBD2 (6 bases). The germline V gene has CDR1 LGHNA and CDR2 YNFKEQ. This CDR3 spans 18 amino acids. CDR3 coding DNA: TGTGCCAGCAGCCAAAGGTGGAGGGGAAGAACTGGGGCCAACGGCCTGACTTTC. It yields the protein CASSQRWRGRTGANGLTF.

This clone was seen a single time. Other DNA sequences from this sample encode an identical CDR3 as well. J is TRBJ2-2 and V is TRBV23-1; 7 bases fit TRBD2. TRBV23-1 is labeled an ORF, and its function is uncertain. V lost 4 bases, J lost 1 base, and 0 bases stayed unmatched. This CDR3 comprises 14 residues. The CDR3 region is CASSRGGNTGELFF. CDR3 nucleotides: TGCGCCAGCAGTCGGGGGGGGAACACCGGGGAGCTGTTTTTT.

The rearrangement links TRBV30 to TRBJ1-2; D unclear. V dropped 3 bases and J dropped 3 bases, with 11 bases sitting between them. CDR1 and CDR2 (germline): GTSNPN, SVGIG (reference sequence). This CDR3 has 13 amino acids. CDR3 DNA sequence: TGTGCCTGGAGAGAGGCGCAACACTATGGCTACACCTTC. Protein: CAWREAQHYGYTF.

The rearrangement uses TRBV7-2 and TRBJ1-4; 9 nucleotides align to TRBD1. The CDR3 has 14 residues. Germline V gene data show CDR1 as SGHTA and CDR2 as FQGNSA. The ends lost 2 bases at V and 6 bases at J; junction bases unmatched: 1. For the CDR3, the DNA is TGTGCCAGCAGCTTATGGACAGGGGATGAAAAACTGTTTTTT. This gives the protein CASSLWTGDEKLFF. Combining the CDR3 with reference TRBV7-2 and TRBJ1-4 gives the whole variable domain GAGVSQSPSNKVTEKGKDVELRCDPISGHTALYWYRQSLGQGLEFLIYFQGNSAPDKSGLPSDRFSAERTGGSVSTLTIQRTQQEDSAVYLCASSLWTGDEKLFFGSGTQLSVL.

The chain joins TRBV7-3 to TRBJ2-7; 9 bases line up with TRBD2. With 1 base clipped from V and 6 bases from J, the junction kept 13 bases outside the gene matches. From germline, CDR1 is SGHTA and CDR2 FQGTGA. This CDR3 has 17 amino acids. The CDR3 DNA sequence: TGTGCCAGCAGCTTAAAAGTCACGGCGGGGGGGCCGACCGAGCAGTACTTC. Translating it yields CASSLKVTAGGPTEQYF.

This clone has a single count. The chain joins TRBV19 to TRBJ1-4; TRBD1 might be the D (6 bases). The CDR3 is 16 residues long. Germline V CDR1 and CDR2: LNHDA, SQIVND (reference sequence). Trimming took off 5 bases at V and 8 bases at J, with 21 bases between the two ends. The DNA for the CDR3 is TGTGCCAGTAGTCCCCGCCAGGGCAGGGGTATAGAAAAACTGTTTTTT. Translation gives CASSPRQGRGIEKLFF.

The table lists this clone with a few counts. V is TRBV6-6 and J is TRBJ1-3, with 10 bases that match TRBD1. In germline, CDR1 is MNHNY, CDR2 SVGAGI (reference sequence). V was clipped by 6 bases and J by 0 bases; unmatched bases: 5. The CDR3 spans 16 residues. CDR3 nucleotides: TGTGCCAGCAGAGGGACAGGGGATAGCTCTGGAAACACCATATATTTT. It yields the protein CASRGTGDSSGNTIYF.